A single sample gave rise to the 19 T cell receptor beta chains below, sequenced in a study of T cell responses to AZD1222 COVID-19 vaccine. The table came from immunoSEQ multiplex PCR; TCRdb's copy has only in-frame clones and leaves some out. The sample consists of about 130,000 clones, about 93% of them appearing once. This sample comprised peripheral blood, obtained on day 0 of AZD1222 vaccination. The receptors come from an adult in good health.

This chain links TRBV3-1 (or the pseudogene TRBV3-2) with TRBJ1-5, with D tentatively TRBD1 (5 bases). The V end lost 0 bases, the J end lost 4 bases, and 10 bases lay between the germline ends. CDR3 length equals 15 residues. Germline V gene sequence: CDR1 LGHDT, CDR2 YNNKEL (reference sequence). CDR3 region: CASSQDSRANQPQHF. DNA of the CDR3: TGTGCCAGCAGCCAAGATTCCAGGGCAAATCAGCCCCAGCATTTT.

The chain combines TRBV2 with TRBJ1-2; TRBD1 aligns across 7 bases. CDR1 SNHLY and CDR2 FYNNEI come from the germline V gene. The CDR3 totals 10 residues. Trimming at V came to 6 bases and at J to 8 bases, leaving 0 bases not matched to a gene. In nucleotides, the CDR3 is TGTGCCAGCAGGACAGGGGGCTACACCTTC. Protein sequence: CASRTGGYTF.

J is TRBJ1-5 and V is TRBV18, with D possibly being TRBD1 (6 bases). Germline assignment: CDR1 KGHSH and CDR2 LQKENI. The CDR3 contains 16 residues. Trimming left V 3 bases short and J 1 base short, with 13 bases between. The CDR3 reads CASSPAKQGSNQPQHF. For the CDR3, the DNA is TGTGCCAGCTCACCGGCAAAACAGGGCAGCAATCAGCCCCAGCATTTT.

This rearrangement joins TRBV10-1 to TRBJ2-7, with D perhaps being TRBD1 or TRBD2 (5 bases each). This CDR3 is 15 amino acids long. V dropped 2 bases and J dropped 0 bases, with 11 bases sitting between them. Germline CDR1 reads WNHNN; CDR2 reads SYGVQD (reference sequence). CDR3 bases: TGCGCCAGCAGTGAGGGGCAGGGACCCTCCTACGAGCAGTACTTC. This encodes CASSEGQGPSYEQYF.

The chain recombines TRBV5-1 with TRBJ2-5; possible D gene TRBD1, 5 bases. The germline gives CDR1 SGHRS, CDR2 YFSETQ. V gave up 6 bases and J gave up 4 bases, with 16 bases separating them. The CDR3 runs 14 residues. CDR3 loop: CASNGAVHAETQYF. The CDR3 DNA reads TGCGCCAGCAATGGGGCAGTCCATGCAGAGACCCAGTACTTC.

This chain uses TRBV11-2 with TRBJ2-2; 8 nucleotides line up with TRBD1. The CDR3 has 19 amino acids. CDR1 is SGHAT and CDR2 is FQNNGV in the germline V gene. Germline trimming cut 5 bases from V and 0 bases from J; bases unmatched to any gene: 14. CDR3 DNA sequence: TGTGCCAGCAGCCTGAGGAGGACAGGGTCCTTATCGAACACCGGGGAGCTGTTTTTT. Protein sequence: CASSLRRTGSLSNTGELFF.

The DNA of the CDR3 is TGTGCCAGCAGCTTAGCGGCAGCCTCTGGAAACACCATATATTTT. It codes for CASSLAAASGNTIYF. V usage is TRBV11-2 and J usage is TRBJ1-3; D not resolved. V dropped 1 base and J dropped 0 bases, with 7 bases sitting between them. The CDR3 spans 15 residues. CDR1 SGHAT and CDR2 FQNNGV come from the germline V gene.

V gene TRBV5-1 combines with J gene TRBJ1-6; the D is unclear. Deletions cut 0 bases from V and 9 bases from J, with 13 bases between. CDR3 length: 15 amino acids. CDR1 and CDR2 from the germline V gene are SGHRS and YFSETQ. The CDR3 spells CASSLESDQASPLHF. Written as DNA, the CDR3 is TGCGCCAGCAGCTTGGAGTCCGACCAGGCTTCACCCCTCCACTTT. Full variable domain (remainder filled in from reference TRBV5-1 and TRBJ1-6): KAGVTQTPRYLIKTRGQQVTLSCSPISGHRSVSWYQQTPGQGLQFLFEYFSETQRNKGNFPGRFSGRQFSNSRSEMNVSTLELGDSALYLCASSLESDQASPLHFGNGTRLTVT.

V is TRBV10-3 and J is TRBJ1-2; 8 nucleotides align to TRBD1. The CDR3 runs 15 residues. Germline-derived CDR1 and CDR2 are ENHRY and SYGVKD. Unmatched junction bases numbered 10, after V lost 6 bases and J lost 4 bases. The CDR3 here is CAIRENSGQGYGYTF. CDR3 nucleotide sequence: TGTGCCATCAGGGAAAACTCTGGACAGGGCTATGGCTACACCTTC.

This sequence joins TRBV28 and TRBJ2-7; no reliable D call. This CDR3 spans 13 amino acids. The germline gives CDR1 MDHEN, CDR2 SYDVKM. V lost 5 bases and J 4 bases, leaving 12 bases between the germline ends. CDR3 DNA sequence: TGTGCCAGCAGTCCAGAATCCGCGTACGAGCAGTACTTC. It yields the protein CASSPESAYEQYF.

The chain couples TRBV9 to TRBJ1-1; tentatively, D is TRBD1 (5 bases). Trimming shortened V by 3 bases and J by 4 bases, and 16 bases separated the two germline ends. Germline loops: CDR1 SGDLS, CDR2 YYNGEE. CDR3 size: 15 residues. The CDR3 loop reads CASSGGPAYGTEAFF. The CDR3 DNA reads as TGTGCCAGCAGCGGGGGACCGGCTTATGGCACTGAAGCTTTCTTT.

This chain uses TRBV11-1 with TRBJ1-6; a weak D match, TRBD1 (6 bases). Germline V gene sequence: CDR1 SGHAT, CDR2 FQDESV (reference sequence). This CDR3 is 14 amino acids long. V was shortened by 3 bases and J by 7 bases, with 10 bases between the two germline ends. Here the CDR3 DNA reads TGTGCCAGCAGCTTGTGGGACACAAATTCACCCCTCCACTTT. It specifies CASSLWDTNSPLHF. The full variable domain, with the rest looked up from reference TRBV11-1 and TRBJ1-6, is EAEVAQSPRYKITEKSQAVAFWCDPISGHATLYWYRQILGQGPELLVQFQDESVVDDSQLPKDRFSAERLKGVDSTLKIQPAELGDSAMYLCASSLWDTNSPLHFGNGTRLTVT.

The chain combines TRBV6-5 with TRBJ1-2, with 9 nucleotides matching TRBD1. There are 14 residues in the CDR3. From germline, CDR1 is MNHEY and CDR2 SVGAGI. V dropped 5 bases and J dropped 8; count of bases not matched to a gene: 9. CDR3 coding DNA: TGTGCCAGCAGTCTGGGACAGGGCGGTCGGGGCTACACCTTC. It encodes CASSLGQGGRGYTF.

The chain links TRBV10-3 to TRBJ2-7, with 7 bases lining up with TRBD1. The V and J ends lost 3 bases and 1 base, in that order; junction bases with no gene match: 6. Germline V gene data show CDR1 as ENHRY and CDR2 as SYGVKD. The CDR3 is 15 amino acids. The CDR3 DNA reads TGTGCCATCAGTGAAAACCCGGACAGGTCCTACGAGCAGTACTTC. It specifies CAISENPDRSYEQYF.

The rearrangement links TRBV7-9 to TRBJ2-2; weak D call: TRBD1 (6 bases). The CDR3 contains 17 residues. The V end lost 4 bases, the J end lost 6 bases, and 21 bases lay between the germline ends. Per germline, CDR1 SEHNR and CDR2 FQNEAQ (reference sequence). CDR3 sequence reads: CASSSVIRGPAAGELFF. As DNA, the CDR3 is TGTGCCAGCAGCTCCGTCATCAGGGGCCCCGCGGCCGGGGAGCTGTTTTTT.

V gene TRBV29-1 combines with J gene TRBJ2-1; 9 bases align to TRBD1. Germline V CDR1 and CDR2: SQVTM, ANQGSEA. J lost 6 bases, V lost 5 bases, and 8 bases had no gene match. The CDR3 consists of 14 residues. As DNA, the CDR3 is TGCAGCGTTACCCAGGACAGGGGAGGCAATGAGCAGTTCTTC. It yields the protein CSVTQDRGGNEQFF.

This chain uses TRBV5-6 with TRBJ2-4; the D gene is possibly TRBD2 (6 bases). V lost 4 bases and J 6 bases, leaving 17 bases between the germline ends. Germline V gives CDR1 SGHDT, CDR2 YYEEEE. The CDR3 extends over 15 amino acids. DNA for the CDR3: TGTGCCAGCAGCACCCGACTAGGACCTGGAAACATTCAGTACTTC. Translating it yields CASSTRLGPGNIQYF.

This chain uses TRBV29-1 with TRBJ2-7; no reliable D call. There are 12 residues in the CDR3. Germline CDR1 reads SQVTM; CDR2 reads ANQGSEA. The V gene lost 4 bases and the J gene lost 9 bases, with 16 bases spanning the gap. The CDR3 protein is CSVAFRGRTQYF. The CDR3 nucleotides are TGCAGCGTTGCGTTTAGAGGTAGGACGCAGTACTTC.

The rearrangement joins TRBV7-9 to TRBJ1-4; 10 positions agree with TRBD1. The CDR3 is made up of 15 amino acids. The trim removed 5 bases at V and 5 bases at J, leaving 5 bases unmatched. CDR1 SEHNR and CDR2 FQNEAQ come from the germline V gene (reference sequence). CDR3 in amino acids: CASSTPGQGNEKLFF. The CDR3 bases are TGTGCCAGCAGCACCCCGGGACAGGGGAATGAAAAACTGTTTTTT.